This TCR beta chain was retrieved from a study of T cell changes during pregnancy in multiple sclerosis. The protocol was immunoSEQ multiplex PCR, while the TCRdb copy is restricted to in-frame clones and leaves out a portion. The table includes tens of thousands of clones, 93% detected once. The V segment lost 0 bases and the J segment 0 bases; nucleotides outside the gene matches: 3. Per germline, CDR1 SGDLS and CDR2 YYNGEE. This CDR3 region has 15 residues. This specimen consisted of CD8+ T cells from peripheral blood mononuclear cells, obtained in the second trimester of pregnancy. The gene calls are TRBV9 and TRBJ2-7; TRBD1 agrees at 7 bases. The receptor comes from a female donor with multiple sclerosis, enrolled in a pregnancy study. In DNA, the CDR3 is TGTGCCAGCAGCGTAGAAGGGACAGACTCCTACGAGCAGTACTTC. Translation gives CASSVEGTDSYEQYF.